This is a list of T cell receptor beta chains from one sample in a study of tumor-infiltrating lymphocytes in localized non-small cell lung cancer. Profiled with immunoSEQ multiplex PCR; TCRdb holds only in-frame clones, not every one. The sample holds some 15,000 clones; roughly 76% are singletons and the top ten take about 2.5%. The specimen was lung tumor tissue. The receptors come from a human donor with non-small cell lung cancer. CDR3s include the opening cysteine and the closing phenylalanine or tryptophan. The D gene is left open where the match is weak. A clone size is listed for some rows: how often the clone was seen (once, few, many), or a class if it is expanded.

TRBV2	TRBJ2-7	NA	NA	TGTGCCAGTCGCTCAGGGCTAGCGAACTACGAGCAGTACTTC	CASRSGLANYEQYF
TRBV9	TRBJ2-1	TRBD1	NA	TGTGCCAGCAGTAAACAGGGGTTTGGTAAAAATGAGCAGTTCTTC	CASSKQGFGKNEQFF
TRBV20-1	TRBJ1-1	NA	NA	TGCAGTGCTAGAGGGCTCCGGAATGATTTCTTT	CSARGLRNDFF
TRBV7-2	TRBJ2-7	NA	NA	TGTGCCAGCAGCTCCCAAACAGGGCAGAGCTCCTACGAGCAGTACTTC	CASSSQTGQSSYEQYF
TRBV5-1	TRBJ2-1	TRBD2	NA	TGCGCCAGCAGCCAAGGACTAGCGGGAGTCCCCGGCAGGCTTGAGCAGTTCTTC	CASSQGLAGVPGRLEQFF
TRBV9	TRBJ1-1	NA	NA	TGTGCCAGCAGCGTAGTTGGGGGGTCGAACACTGAAGCTTTCTTT	CASSVVGGSNTEAFF
TRBV7-9	TRBJ1-1	TRBD1	NA	TGTGCCAGCAGCTTCGACAGGGTACGGGCTTTCTTT	CASSFDRVRAFF
TRBV6-6	TRBJ2-3	TRBD1	NA	TGTGCCAGCACGGGACAGGGGACCACAGATACGCAGTATTTT	CASTGQGTTDTQYF
TRBV6-6	TRBJ2-7	TRBD1	NA	TGTGCCAGCAGCCGCGGACAGGGGGCCACCTACGAGCAGTACTTC	CASSRGQGATYEQYF
TRBV5-4	TRBJ2-7	TRBD1	once	TGTGCCAGCAGCCCCGGACAGGTGAGCTCCTACGAGCAGTACTTC	CASSPGQVSSYEQYF
TRBV6-1	TRBJ1-5	TRBD1	once	TGTGCCAGCAGTGAAGCTCTAACAGGGGGGCGCAATCAGCCCCAGCATTTT	CASSEALTGGRNQPQHF
TRBV4-1	TRBJ2-7	NA	NA	TGCGCCAGCAGCCGAGGGGGTCTATACGAGCAGTACTTC	CASSRGGLYEQYF
TRBV5-1	TRBJ1-1	NA	NA	TGCGCCAGCAGCTTGGAAGCGAATTACGCTGAAGCTTTCTTT	CASSLEANYAEAFF
TRBV5-6	TRBJ2-2	TRBD1	NA	TGTGCCAGCAGCTCCCGGGACAGGGCTTACACCGGGGAGCTGTTTTTT	CASSSRDRAYTGELFF
TRBV30	TRBJ2-7	NA	once	TGTGCCTGGAGAGGCCCCCCGGGATACGAGCAGTACTTC	CAWRGPPGYEQYF
TRBV2	TRBJ2-3	NA	NA	TGTGCCAGCAGAGGGGGGCCCGGAGTGCCAGATACGCAGTATTTT	CASRGGPGVPDTQYF
TRBV2	TRBJ1-1	NA	few	TGTGCCAGCAGGGTTTCTTGGAGCACTGAAGCTTTCTTT	CASRVSWSTEAFF
TRBV7-2	TRBJ2-5	NA	NA	TGTGCCAGCAGCGTGAGTATGGAGACCCAGTACTTC	CASSVSMETQYF
TRBV5-6	TRBJ1-6	NA	NA	TGTGCCAGCAGCCGAAGTCAGGGGAGGAATTCACCCCTCCACTTT	CASSRSQGRNSPLHF
TRBV25-1	TRBJ2-3	NA	NA	TGTGCCAGCCGTTTAACAGGGTCCACAGATACGCAGTATTTT	CASRLTGSTDTQYF
TRBV5-1	TRBJ1-2	NA	NA	TGCGCCAGCAGCGTCGCGGCCAGGCGATCCCCTAACTATGGCTACACCTTC	CASSVAARRSPNYGYTF
TRBV4-1	TRBJ2-7	TRBD1	NA	TGCGCCAGCAGCCGACAGGGCTCCTACGAGCAGTACTTC	CASSRQGSYEQYF
TRBV19	TRBJ2-2	NA	NA	TGTGCCAGTAGTATCCAATACGACACCGGGGAGCTGTTTTTT	CASSIQYDTGELFF